This T cell receptor beta chain was retrieved from a study of blood T cells in healthy people across ages. This CDR3 region has 15 residues. Trimming took 10 bases from V and 5 from J, leaving 21 bases between them. Germline assignment: CDR1 KGHDR and CDR2 SFDVKD. Using a J-beta primer mix together with a sample-barcoded 5' primer, a second PCR was run for roughly 6 to 12 cycles. Each TCR beta cDNA got a 12-nucleotide random molecular identifier. TCRdb itself ran the 5' RACE reads through MiXCR, one entry per CDR3 protein. The sample shows 790,000 or so distinct CDR3 sequences, approximately 60% of them seen only once.

Sample: blood. The receptor's source is a man in his forties in good health. The V call is TRBV24-1, the J call TRBJ2-3, with TRBD2 as a possible D gene (5 bases). The DNA of the CDR3 is TGTGCCACACGAGGGAACTTGCGCACCGGAGATACGCAGTATTTT. Protein: CATRGNLRTGDTQYF.